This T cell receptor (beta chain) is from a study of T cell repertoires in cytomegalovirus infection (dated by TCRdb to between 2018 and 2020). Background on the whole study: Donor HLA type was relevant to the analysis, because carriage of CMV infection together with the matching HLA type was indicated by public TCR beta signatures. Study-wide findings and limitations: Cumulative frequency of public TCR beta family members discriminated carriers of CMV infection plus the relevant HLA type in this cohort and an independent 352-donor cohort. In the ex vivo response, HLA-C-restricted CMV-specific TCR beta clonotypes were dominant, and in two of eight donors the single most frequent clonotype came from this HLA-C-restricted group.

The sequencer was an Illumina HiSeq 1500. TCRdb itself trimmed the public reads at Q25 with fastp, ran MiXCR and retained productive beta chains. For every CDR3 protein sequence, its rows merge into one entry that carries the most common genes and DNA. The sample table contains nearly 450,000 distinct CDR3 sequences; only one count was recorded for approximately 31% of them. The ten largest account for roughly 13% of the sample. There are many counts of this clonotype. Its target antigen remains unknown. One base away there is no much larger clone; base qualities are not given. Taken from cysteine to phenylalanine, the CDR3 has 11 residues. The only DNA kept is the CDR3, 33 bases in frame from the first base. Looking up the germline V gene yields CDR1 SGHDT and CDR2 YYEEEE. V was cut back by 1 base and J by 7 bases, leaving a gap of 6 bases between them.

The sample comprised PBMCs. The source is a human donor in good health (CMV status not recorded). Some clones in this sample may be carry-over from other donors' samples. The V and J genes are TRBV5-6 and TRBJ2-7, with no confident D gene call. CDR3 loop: CASSLSAEQYF. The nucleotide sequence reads TGTGCCAGCAGCTTGTCGGCAGAGCAGTACTTC. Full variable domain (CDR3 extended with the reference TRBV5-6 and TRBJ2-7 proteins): DAGVTQSPTHLIKTRGQQVTLRCSPKSGHDTVSWYQQALGQGPQFIFQYYEEEERQRGNFPDRFSGHQFPNYSSELNVNALLLGDSALYLCASSLSAEQYFGPGTRLTVT.